Listed here are 6 T cell receptor beta chains from one sample, sequenced in a study of T cell responses to AZD1222 COVID-19 vaccine. Using immunoSEQ multiplex PCR, the repertoire was profiled, and TCRdb retains in-frame clones only, with some absent. The table includes over 50,000 clones, about four fifths detected once. The sample here was peripheral blood, taken 28 days after the second AZD1222 dose. These receptors came from an adult who received the AZD1222 COVID-19 vaccine.

The chain has TRBV28 and TRBJ1-2, with a tentative D call TRBD1 (6 bases). Trimming removed 6 bases from V and 2 bases from J, with 10 bases in between. The CDR3 consists of 13 residues. Germline V gene data show CDR1 as MDHEN and CDR2 as SYDVKM. The CDR3 nucleotides are TGTGCCAGCAGGCATACAGGGAACTATGGCTACACCTTC. It codes for CASRHTGNYGYTF.

The chain joins TRBV6-2 or TRBV6-3 to TRBJ2-7, with TRBD2 matching 13 bases. Trimming cost V 5 bases and J 4 bases; bases outside gene matches: 11. The V gene's germline CDR1 is MNHEY and CDR2 SVGEGT. The CDR3 length is 17 residues. The CDR3 here is CASSPTPTSGGGYEQYF. The CDR3 DNA reads as TGTGCCAGCAGTCCAACCCCCACTAGCGGGGGGGGGTACGAGCAGTACTTC.

The CDR3 protein is CAWSVGAGRRELFF. Written as DNA, the CDR3 is TGTGCCTGGAGTGTAGGGGCAGGTAGAAGGGAGCTGTTTTTT. This chain uses TRBV30 with TRBJ2-2, with D possibly matching TRBD1 (5 bases). V lost 0 bases and J 9 bases, leaving 14 bases between the germline ends. The CDR3 extends over 14 amino acids. CDR1 and CDR2 from the germline V gene are GTSNPN and SVGIG (reference sequence). The full variable domain, rest sourced from reference TRBV30 and TRBJ2-2, is SQTIHQWPATLVQPVGSPLSLECTVEGTSNPNLYWYRQAAGRGLQLLFYSVGIGQISSEVPQNLSASRPQDRQFILSSKKLLLSDSGFYLCAWSVGAGRRELFFGEGSRLTVL.

V is TRBV5-4 and J is TRBJ2-6; D gene uncertain. Per the germline V gene, CDR1 is SGHNT and CDR2 is YYREEE (reference sequence). Trimming removed 4 bases at V and 0 bases at J, with 20 bases between. The CDR3 consists of 19 residues. In DNA form, the CDR3 reads TGTGCCAGCAGCCACCCGGTGGGCAGACCGAGCTCTGGGGCCAACGTCCTGACTTTC. Its protein product is CASSHPVGRPSSGANVLTF.

J is TRBJ1-2 and V is TRBV25-1; D might be TRBD1 (6 bases). V lost 4 bases and J 8 bases, leaving 14 bases between the germline ends. The CDR3 loop spans 13 amino acids. Germline V gene data show CDR1 as MGHDK and CDR2 as SYGVNS. This chain's CDR3 is CASSAFVQGGYTF. CDR3 nucleotide sequence: TGTGCCAGCAGTGCCTTCGTCCAGGGGGGCTACACCTTC.

This clone was detected only a few times. V and J are TRBV20-1 and TRBJ2-7; D not resolved. This CDR3 is 17 amino acids long. Between the trimmed V and J ends, which lost 3 bases and 0 bases, there was a span of 21 bases. Germline V gives CDR1 DFQATT, CDR2 SNEGSKA (reference sequence). The CDR3 here is CSASLILSGSLSYEQYF. For the CDR3, the DNA is TGCAGTGCTAGTCTAATACTATCCGGATCTCTCTCCTACGAGCAGTACTTC.